The entry below gives a single T cell receptor (beta chain) sequence along with its context. The source of the sample is a study of cytomegalovirus exposure and HLA in healthy donors. The study ran its PCR with 60 Vbeta and 13 Jbeta primers. Clones were sequenced by immunoSEQ multiplex PCR, and TCRdb holds only the in-frame ones, with some missing. This sample has about 120,000 clones, with 70% to 85% found just once. The germline CDR1 and CDR2 sequences are MNHEY and SMNVEV (reference sequence). This CDR3 contains 14 residues. V was trimmed by 5 bases and J by 11 bases, leaving 21 bases between them.

This clonotype was sampled from a woman in her fifties or sixties in good health and CMV-seronegative. The chain combines TRBV27 with TRBJ2-5; a weak D match, TRBD2 (6 bases). Sequencing input: PBMCs. The CDR3 nucleotides read TGTGCCAGCAGTACGGGACTGGTGGTCCGGGAGCAGTACTTC. Amino acid sequence: CASSTGLVVREQYF.